Below are 11 T cell receptor beta chains sequenced from a single sample in a study of blood T cell repertoires in COVID-19. TCRdb's table, derived via immunoSEQ multiplex PCR, lists solely in-frame clones and lacks some. The sample contains about 230,000 clones, around 83% of which appear only once. The sample taken for sequencing was peripheral blood. The receptors were gathered from a man in his forties with acute or convalescent COVID-19.

This rearrangement joins TRBV3-1 (or the pseudogene TRBV3-2) to TRBJ1-1; D unresolved. Germline V gene lookup returns CDR1 LGHDT and CDR2 YNNKEL (reference sequence). This CDR3 comprises 14 residues. Trimming removed 4 bases from V and 3 bases from J, with 12 bases in between. The CDR3 DNA reads as TGTGCCAGCAGCCGAGGGATGGGCGACACTGAAGCTTTCTTT. Its protein is CASSRGMGDTEAFF.

In nucleotides, the CDR3 is TGTGCCAGCAGTTTCGGGACAGGGGGCGCCTACGAGCAGTACTTC. As protein: CASSFGTGGAYEQYF. The gene calls are TRBV6-5 and TRBJ2-7, with 12 bases lining up with TRBD1. The CDR3 is 15 residues long. Germline loops: CDR1 MNHEY, CDR2 SVGAGI. Trimming took 4 bases from V and 2 from J; bases not matched to a gene: 3.

This clone was found once. This chain joins TRBV9 and TRBJ2-1, with TRBD2 matching 9 bases. V lost 4 bases to trimming and J lost 7 bases; unmatched junction nucleotides: 12. Germline V lookup: CDR1 SGDLS, CDR2 YYNGEE. This CDR3 has 16 amino acids. The CDR3 sequence: CASSPLPERGVNEQFF. The DNA for the CDR3 is TGTGCCAGCAGCCCACTGCCCGAGCGGGGGGTAAATGAGCAGTTCTTC.

The chain recombines TRBV18 with TRBJ2-5; 8 nucleotides agree with TRBD2. The junction had 5 bases not matched to a gene; V was cut back by 6 bases and J by 5 bases. In germline, CDR1 is KGHSH, CDR2 LQKENI. The CDR3 has 13 amino acids. The CDR3 loop reads CASSRAGEETQYF. The CDR3 DNA is TGTGCCAGCTCCAGAGCGGGGGAGGAGACCCAGTACTTC.

The V call is TRBV4-3, the J call TRBJ1-4; D is ambiguous. The CDR3 consists of 15 residues. V lost 0 bases, J lost 4 bases, and 9 bases lay in between. Germline V gene lookup returns CDR1 LGHNA and CDR2 YSLEER. For the CDR3, the DNA is TGCGCCAGCAGCCAAGAAGGGAGCTTTAATGAAAAACTGTTTTTT. Its protein is CASSQEGSFNEKLFF.

This chain joins TRBV6-1 and TRBJ2-3; TRBD2 aligns across 9 bases. After removal of 0 bases from V and 5 bases from J, the junction contained 12 bases not matched to a gene. Germline assignment: CDR1 MNHNS and CDR2 SASEGT. The CDR3 has 18 amino acids. The CDR3 sequence: CASSEAHRLGAGGDTQYF. The DNA for the CDR3 is TGTGCCAGCAGTGAAGCCCATCGTCTTGGAGCGGGGGGAGATACGCAGTATTTT.

The genes are TRBV10-3 and TRBJ1-1, with D unresolved. CDR1 and CDR2 from the germline V gene are ENHRY and SYGVKD. Between the trimmed V and J ends, which lost 0 bases and 8 bases, there was a span of 7 bases. This CDR3 is 12 amino acids long. The CDR3 bases are TGTGCCATCAGTGAGTCGGGCAGGGAAGCTTTCTTT. This gives the protein CAISESGREAFF.

V gene TRBV13 combines with J gene TRBJ2-4, with a possible D match to TRBD2 (5 bases). V shed 5 bases and J shed 0 bases, with 14 bases lying between them. The CDR3 is made up of 16 amino acids. CDR1 is PRHDT and CDR2 is FYEKMQ in the germline V gene (reference sequence). For the CDR3, the DNA is TGTGCCAGCAGCCCCGGGGATGCCAGAGCCAAAAACATTCAGTACTTC. Protein: CASSPGDARAKNIQYF.

The genes are TRBV28 and TRBJ1-4, with TRBD1 as a possible D gene (5 bases). Looked up from germline, CDR1 is MDHEN and CDR2 is SYDVKM. The CDR3 is 14 amino acids. Trimming shortened V by 7 bases and J by 3 bases, and 12 bases separated the two germline ends. The CDR3 DNA follows: TGTGCCAGCAACGGGGGGATGGCTAATGAAAAACTGTTTTTT. Translated: CASNGGMANEKLFF.

The chain links TRBV12-3 or TRBV12-4 to TRBJ1-1, with D tentatively TRBD1 (5 bases). V lost 5 bases and J 6 bases, leaving 13 bases between the germline ends. This CDR3 has 13 amino acids. CDR3 loop: CASSLNQGAEAFF. DNA of the CDR3: TGTGCCAGCAGTCTCAACCAGGGTGCTGAAGCTTTCTTT.

The chain is built from TRBV6-6 and TRBJ1-1, with D unclear. CDR3 length equals 13 residues. Germline V gene lookup returns CDR1 MNHNY and CDR2 SVGAGI (reference sequence). The ends were cut back, 2 bases at V and 2 bases at J, with 6 bases in the middle. CDR3 nucleotides: TGTGCCAGCAGTTACGAGGTTAACACTGAAGCTTTCTTT. This sequence encodes CASSYEVNTEAFF.